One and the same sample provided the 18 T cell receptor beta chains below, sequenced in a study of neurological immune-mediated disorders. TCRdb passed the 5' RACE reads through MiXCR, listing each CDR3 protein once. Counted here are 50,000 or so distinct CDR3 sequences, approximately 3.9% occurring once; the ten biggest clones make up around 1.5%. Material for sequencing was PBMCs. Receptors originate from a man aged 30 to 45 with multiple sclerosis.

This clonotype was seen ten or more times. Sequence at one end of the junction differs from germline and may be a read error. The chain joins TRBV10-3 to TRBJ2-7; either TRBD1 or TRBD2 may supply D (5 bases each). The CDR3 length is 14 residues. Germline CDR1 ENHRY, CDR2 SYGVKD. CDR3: CAISESIGAYGQYF. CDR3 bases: TGTGCCATCAGTGAGTCGATCGGGGCCTACGGGCAGTACTTC.

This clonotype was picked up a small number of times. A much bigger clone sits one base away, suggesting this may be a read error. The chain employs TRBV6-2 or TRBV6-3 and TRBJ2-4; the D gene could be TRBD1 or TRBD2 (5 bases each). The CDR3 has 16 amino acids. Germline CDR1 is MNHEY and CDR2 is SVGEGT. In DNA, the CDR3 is TGTGCCAGCAGCGCGCGTAAGAGGGGTGACAAAAAAATTCAGTACTTC. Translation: CASSARKRGDKKIQYF.

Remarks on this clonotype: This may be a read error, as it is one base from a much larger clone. CDR3 sequence: CASSPTSVTDTEYF. CDR3 nucleotides: TGTGCCAGCAGCCCGACTAGCGTCACAGATACGGAGTATTTT. The chain carries TRBV27 and TRBJ2-3; 8 nucleotides align to TRBD2. In germline, CDR1 is MNHEY, CDR2 SMNVEV (reference sequence). The CDR3 consists of 14 residues.

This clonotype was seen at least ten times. The CDR3 sequence is CSASLTGAEETQYF. CDR3 nucleotide sequence: TGCAGTGCTAGCCTGACAGGGGCTGAAGAGACCCAGTACTTC. The J gene is TRBJ2-5, the V gene TRBV20-1; 8 bases are shared with TRBD1. The germline CDR1 and CDR2 sequences are DFQATT and SNEGSKA (reference sequence). V trimming: 3 bases; J trimming: 3 bases; junction bases outside the gene matches: 6. The CDR3 is 14 residues long.

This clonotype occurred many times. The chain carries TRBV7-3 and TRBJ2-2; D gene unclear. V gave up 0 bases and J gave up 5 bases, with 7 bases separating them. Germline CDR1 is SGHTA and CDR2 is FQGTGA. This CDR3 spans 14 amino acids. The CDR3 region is CASSLTSLTGELFF. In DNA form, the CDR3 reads TGTGCCAGCAGCTTAACATCCCTGACCGGGGAGCTGTTTTTT.

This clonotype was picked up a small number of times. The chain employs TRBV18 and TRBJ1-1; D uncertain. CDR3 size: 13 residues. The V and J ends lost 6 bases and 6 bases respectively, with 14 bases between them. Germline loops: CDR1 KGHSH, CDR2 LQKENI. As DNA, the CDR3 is TGTGCCAGCTCTTCCGGTGCGGTGCCTGAAGCTTTCTTT. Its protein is CASSSGAVPEAFF.

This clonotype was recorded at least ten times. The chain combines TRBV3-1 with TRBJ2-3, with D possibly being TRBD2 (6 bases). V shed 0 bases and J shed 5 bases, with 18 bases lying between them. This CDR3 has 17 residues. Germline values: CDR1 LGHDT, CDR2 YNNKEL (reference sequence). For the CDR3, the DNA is TGTGCCAGCAGCCAAGACGAGGAACGGGAGATTGGAGATACGCAGTATTTT. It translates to CASSQDEEREIGDTQYF.

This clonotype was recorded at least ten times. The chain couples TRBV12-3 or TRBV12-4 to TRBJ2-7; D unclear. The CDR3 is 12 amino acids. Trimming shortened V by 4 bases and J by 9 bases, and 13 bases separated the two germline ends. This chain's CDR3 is CASSYAFGMQYF. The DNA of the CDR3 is TGTGCCAGCAGTTATGCATTCGGAATGCAGTACTTC.

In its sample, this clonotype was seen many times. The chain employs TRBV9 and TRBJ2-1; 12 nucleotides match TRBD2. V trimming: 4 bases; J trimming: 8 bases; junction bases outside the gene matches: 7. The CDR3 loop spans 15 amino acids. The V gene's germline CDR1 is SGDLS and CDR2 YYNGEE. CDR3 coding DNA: TGTGCCAGCAGCCCGACTAGCGGGAGTTCCTATGAGCAGTTCTTC. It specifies CASSPTSGSSYEQFF.

CDR3 sequence: CSARQFTDTQYF. CDR3 coding DNA: TGCAGTGCGCGACAGTTTACAGATACGCAGTATTTT. The chain links TRBV20-1 to TRBJ2-3, with D tentatively TRBD1 (5 bases). The ends were cut back, 6 bases at V and 3 bases at J, with 10 bases in the middle. Germline V lookup: CDR1 DFQATT, CDR2 SNEGSKA (reference sequence). The CDR3 sequence is 12 residues long.

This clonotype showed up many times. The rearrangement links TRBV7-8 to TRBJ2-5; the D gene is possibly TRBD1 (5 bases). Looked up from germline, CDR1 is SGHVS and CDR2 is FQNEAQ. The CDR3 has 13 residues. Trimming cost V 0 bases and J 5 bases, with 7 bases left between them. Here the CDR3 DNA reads TGTGCCAGCAGCTTAGCACAGGTTGAGACCCAGTACTTC. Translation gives CASSLAQVETQYF.

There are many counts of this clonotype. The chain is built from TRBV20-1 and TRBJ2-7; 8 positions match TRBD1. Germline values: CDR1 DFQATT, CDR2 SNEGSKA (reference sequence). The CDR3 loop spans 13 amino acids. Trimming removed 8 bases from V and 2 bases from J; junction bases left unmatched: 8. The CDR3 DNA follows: TGCAGTTTGCTAAGGACAGGGACCTACGAGCAGTACTTC. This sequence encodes CSLLRTGTYEQYF.

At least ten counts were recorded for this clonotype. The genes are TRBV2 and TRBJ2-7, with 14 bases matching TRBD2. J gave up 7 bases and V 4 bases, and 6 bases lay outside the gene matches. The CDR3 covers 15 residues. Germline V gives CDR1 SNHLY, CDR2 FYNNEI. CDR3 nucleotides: TGTGCCAGCAGTGCCGGGACTAGCGGGAGTAAAGAGCAGTACTTC. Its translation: CASSAGTSGSKEQYF.

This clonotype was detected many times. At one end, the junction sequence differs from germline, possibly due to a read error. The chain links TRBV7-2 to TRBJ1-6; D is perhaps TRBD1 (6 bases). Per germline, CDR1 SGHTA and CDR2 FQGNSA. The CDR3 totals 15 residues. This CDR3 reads CASSVTGQGSSPLHF. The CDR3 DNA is TGTGCCAGCAGCGTAACTGGGCAGGGGAGTTCACCCCTACACTTT. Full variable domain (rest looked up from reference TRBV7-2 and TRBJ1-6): GAGVSQSPSNKVTEKGKDVELRCDPISGHTALYWYRQSLGQGLEFLIYFQGNSAPDKSGLPSDRFSAERTGGSVSTLTIQRTQQEDSAVYLCASSVTGQGSSPLHFGNGTRLTVT.

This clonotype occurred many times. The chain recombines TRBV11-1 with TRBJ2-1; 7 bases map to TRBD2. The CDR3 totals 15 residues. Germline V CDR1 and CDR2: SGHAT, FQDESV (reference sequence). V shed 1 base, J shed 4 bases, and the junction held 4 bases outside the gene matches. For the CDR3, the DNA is TGTGCCAGCAGCTTAGGATCCGGGGGGTACAATGAGCAGTTCTTC. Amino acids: CASSLGSGGYNEQFF.

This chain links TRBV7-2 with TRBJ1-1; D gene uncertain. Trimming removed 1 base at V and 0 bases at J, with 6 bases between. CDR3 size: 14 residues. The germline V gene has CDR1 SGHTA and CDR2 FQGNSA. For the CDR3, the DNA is TGTGCCAGCAGCTTAGGGGCCCTGAACACTGAAGCTTTCTTT. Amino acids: CASSLGALNTEAFF.

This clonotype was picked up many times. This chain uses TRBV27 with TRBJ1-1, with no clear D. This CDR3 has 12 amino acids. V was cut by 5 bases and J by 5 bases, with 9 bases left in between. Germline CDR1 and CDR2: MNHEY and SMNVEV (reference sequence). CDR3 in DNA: TGTGCCAGCAGTCGTTACGGGACTGAAGCTTTCTTT. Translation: CASSRYGTEAFF.

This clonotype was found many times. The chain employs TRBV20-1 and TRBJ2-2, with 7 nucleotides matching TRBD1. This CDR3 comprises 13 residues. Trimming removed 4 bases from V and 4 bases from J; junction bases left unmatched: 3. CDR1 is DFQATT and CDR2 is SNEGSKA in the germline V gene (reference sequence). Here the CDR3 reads CSAKGQVTGELFF. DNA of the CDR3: TGCAGTGCTAAAGGACAGGTCACCGGGGAGCTGTTTTTT.